This T cell receptor beta chain was identified during a study of HIV-infected children after antiretroviral therapy interruption. This clonotype was detected ten times or more. Looked up from germline, CDR1 is SEHNR and CDR2 is FQNEAQ (reference sequence). The CDR3 sequence is 14 residues long. V shed 3 bases and J shed 0 bases, with 9 bases lying between them. The TCR library was built from RNA with a 3' RACE protocol and unique molecular identifiers. Using its own MiXCR run on the 3' RACE reads, TCRdb lists one record per CDR3 protein. There are 30,000 to 50,000 distinct CDR3 sequences in the sample; less than 8.5% occur only once, and roughly 1% lies in the top ten. Treatment specified: PENTA 11 planned treatment interruption arm or continuous ART arm.

The origin of this receptor is a pool of human donors with HIV. The source material was CD45RA+ CD4+ T cells from PBMCs, pooled from several time points, sampled from a donor given antiretroviral therapy, either interrupted or continuous. Subset in this sample: naive CD4+ CD45RA+ CD45RO- T cells. V usage is TRBV7-9 and J usage is TRBJ2-7, with D hard to call. The CDR3 DNA follows: TGTGCCAGCAGCTTGAAACAGAGCTCCTACGAGCAGTACTTC. Translated: CASSLKQSSYEQYF.